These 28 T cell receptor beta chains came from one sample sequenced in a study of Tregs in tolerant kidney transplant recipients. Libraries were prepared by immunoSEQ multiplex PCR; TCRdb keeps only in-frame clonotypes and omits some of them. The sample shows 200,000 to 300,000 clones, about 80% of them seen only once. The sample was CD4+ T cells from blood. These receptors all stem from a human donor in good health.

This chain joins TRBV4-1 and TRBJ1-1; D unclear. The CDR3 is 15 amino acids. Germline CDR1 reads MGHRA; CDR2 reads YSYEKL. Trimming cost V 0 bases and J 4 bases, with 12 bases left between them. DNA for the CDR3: TGCGCCAGCAGCCAAGATCCCACACGGAGCACTGAAGCTTTCTTT. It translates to CASSQDPTRSTEAFF.

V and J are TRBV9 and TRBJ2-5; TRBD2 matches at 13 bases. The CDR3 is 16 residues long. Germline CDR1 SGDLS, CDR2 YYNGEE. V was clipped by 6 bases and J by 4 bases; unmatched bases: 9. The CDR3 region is CASTRTSGSWGETQYF. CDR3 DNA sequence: TGTGCCAGCACAAGGACTAGCGGGAGTTGGGGAGAGACCCAGTACTTC.

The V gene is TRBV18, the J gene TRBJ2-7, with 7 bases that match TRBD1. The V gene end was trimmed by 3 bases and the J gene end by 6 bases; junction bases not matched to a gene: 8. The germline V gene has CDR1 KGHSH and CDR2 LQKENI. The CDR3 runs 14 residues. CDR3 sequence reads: CASSPSDRVGEQYF. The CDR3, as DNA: TGTGCCAGCTCACCTTCCGACAGGGTTGGCGAGCAGTACTTC. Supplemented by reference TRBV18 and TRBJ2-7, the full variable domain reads NAGVMQNPRHLVRRRGQEARLRCSPMKGHSHVYWYRQLPEEGLKFMVYLQKENIIDESGMPKERFSAEFPKEGPSILRIQQVVRGDSAAYFCASSPSDRVGEQYFGPGTRLTVT.

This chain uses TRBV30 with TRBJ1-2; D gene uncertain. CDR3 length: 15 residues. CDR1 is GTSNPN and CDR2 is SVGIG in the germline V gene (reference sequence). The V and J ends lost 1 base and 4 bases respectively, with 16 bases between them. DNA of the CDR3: TGTGCCTGGAGTGGGAAAGGAGCCGGACGCTATGGCTACACCTTC. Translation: CAWSGKGAGRYGYTF.

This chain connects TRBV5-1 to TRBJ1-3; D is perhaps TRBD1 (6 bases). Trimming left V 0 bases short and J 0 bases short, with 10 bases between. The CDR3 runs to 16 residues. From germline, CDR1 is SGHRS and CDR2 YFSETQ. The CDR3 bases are TGCGCCAGCAGCTTGGCAGGGGACCTCTCTGGAAACACCATATATTTT. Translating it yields CASSLAGDLSGNTIYF. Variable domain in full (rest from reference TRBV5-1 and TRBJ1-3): KAGVTQTPRYLIKTRGQQVTLSCSPISGHRSVSWYQQTPGQGLQFLFEYFSETQRNKGNFPGRFSGRQFSNSRSEMNVSTLELGDSALYLCASSLAGDLSGNTIYFGEGSWLTVV.

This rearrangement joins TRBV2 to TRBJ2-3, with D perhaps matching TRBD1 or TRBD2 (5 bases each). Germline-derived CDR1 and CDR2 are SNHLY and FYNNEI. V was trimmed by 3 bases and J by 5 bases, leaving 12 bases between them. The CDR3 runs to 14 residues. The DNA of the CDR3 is TGTGCCAGCAGTGATATCAGGGAGCTAGATACGCAGTATTTT. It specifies CASSDIRELDTQYF.

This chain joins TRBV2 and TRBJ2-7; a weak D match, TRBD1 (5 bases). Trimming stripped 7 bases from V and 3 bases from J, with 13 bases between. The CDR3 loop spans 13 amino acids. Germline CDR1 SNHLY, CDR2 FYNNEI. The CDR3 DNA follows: TGTGCCAGCATCTGGACACAGGACTACGAGCAGTACTTC. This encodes CASIWTQDYEQYF.

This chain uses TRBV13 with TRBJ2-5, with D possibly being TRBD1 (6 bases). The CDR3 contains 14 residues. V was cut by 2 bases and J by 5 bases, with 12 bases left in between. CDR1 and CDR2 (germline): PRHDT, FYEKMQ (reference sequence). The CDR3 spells CASSLSRGQETQYF. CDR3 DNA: TGTGCCAGCAGCTTATCCCGCGGACAGGAGACCCAGTACTTC.

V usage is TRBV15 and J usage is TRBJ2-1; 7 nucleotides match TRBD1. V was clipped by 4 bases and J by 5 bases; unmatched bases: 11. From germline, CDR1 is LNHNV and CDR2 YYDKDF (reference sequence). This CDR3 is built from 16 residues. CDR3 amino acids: CATSILGNRGNNEQFF. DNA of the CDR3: TGTGCCACCAGCATCCTAGGAAACAGGGGCAACAATGAGCAGTTCTTC.

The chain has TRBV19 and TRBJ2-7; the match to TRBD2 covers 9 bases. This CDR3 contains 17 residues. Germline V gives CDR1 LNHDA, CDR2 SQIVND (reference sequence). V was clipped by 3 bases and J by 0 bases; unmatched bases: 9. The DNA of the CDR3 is TGTGCCAGTAGTATTTCTCGGACTAGCGTCCTCTCCTACGAGCAGTACTTC. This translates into CASSISRTSVLSYEQYF.

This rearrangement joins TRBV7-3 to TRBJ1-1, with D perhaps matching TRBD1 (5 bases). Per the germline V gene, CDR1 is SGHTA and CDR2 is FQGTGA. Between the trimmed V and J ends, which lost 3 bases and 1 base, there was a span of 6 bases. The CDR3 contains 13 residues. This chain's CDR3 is CASSFGGNTEAFF. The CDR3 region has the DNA TGTGCCAGCAGCTTCGGGGGGAACACTGAAGCTTTCTTT.

The CDR3 protein is CASSLGQIQETQYF. Here the CDR3 DNA reads TGTGCCAGCAGTTTGGGACAGATCCAAGAGACCCAGTACTTC. The chain employs TRBV25-1 and TRBJ2-5; 7 nucleotides agree with TRBD1. The junction had 4 bases not matched to a gene; V was cut back by 5 bases and J by 1 base. Germline V CDR1 and CDR2: MGHDK, SYGVNS. The CDR3 is 14 residues long.

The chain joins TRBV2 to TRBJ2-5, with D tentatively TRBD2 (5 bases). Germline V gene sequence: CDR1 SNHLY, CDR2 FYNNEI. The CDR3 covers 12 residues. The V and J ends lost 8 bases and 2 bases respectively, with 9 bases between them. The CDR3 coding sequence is TGTGCCAGCTCCAGACTACAAGAGACCCAGTACTTC. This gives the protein CASSRLQETQYF.

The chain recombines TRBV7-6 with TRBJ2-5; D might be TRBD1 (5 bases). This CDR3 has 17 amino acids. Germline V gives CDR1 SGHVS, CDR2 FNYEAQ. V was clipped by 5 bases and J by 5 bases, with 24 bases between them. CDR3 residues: CASSKYPLSGPRETQYF. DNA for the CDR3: TGTGCCAGCAGCAAGTATCCCCTCTCAGGGCCGAGGGAGACCCAGTACTTC.

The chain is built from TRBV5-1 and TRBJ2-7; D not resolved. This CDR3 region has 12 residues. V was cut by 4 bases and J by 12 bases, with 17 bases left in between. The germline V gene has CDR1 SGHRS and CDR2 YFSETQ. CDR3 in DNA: TGCGCCAGCAGCCTTGATGGGCAACAACGGTACTTC. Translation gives CASSLDGQQRYF.

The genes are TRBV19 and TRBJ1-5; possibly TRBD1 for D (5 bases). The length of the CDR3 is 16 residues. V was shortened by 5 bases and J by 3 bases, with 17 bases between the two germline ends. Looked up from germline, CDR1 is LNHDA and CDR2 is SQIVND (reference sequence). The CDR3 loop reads CASSSSRGVLNQPQHF. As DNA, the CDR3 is TGTGCCAGTAGTTCGTCACGGGGGGTCCTCAATCAGCCCCAGCATTTT.

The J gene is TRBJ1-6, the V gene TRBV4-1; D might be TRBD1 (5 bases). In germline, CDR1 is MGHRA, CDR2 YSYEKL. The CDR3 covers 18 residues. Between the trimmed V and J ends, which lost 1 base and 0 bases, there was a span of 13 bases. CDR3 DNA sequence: TGCGCCAGCAGCCAAGTTCGGGGGGGAAGCTCCTATAATTCACCCCTCCACTTT. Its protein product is CASSQVRGGSSYNSPLHF.

Written as DNA, the CDR3 is TGTGCCAGCAGCGAAGGGACGGAGTCACGTCAGCCCCAGCATTTT. As protein: CASSEGTESRQPQHF. V usage is TRBV9 and J usage is TRBJ1-5; D perhaps matches TRBD1 (5 bases). V lost 3 bases and J 6 bases, leaving 16 bases between the germline ends. The CDR3 is made up of 15 amino acids. Germline values: CDR1 SGDLS, CDR2 YYNGEE.

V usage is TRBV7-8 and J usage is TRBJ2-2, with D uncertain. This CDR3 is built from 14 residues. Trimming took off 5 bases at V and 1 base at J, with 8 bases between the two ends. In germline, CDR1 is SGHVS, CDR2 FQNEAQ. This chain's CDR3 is CASSHPGNTGELFF. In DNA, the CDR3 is TGTGCCAGCAGCCATCCGGGGAACACCGGGGAGCTGTTTTTT.

CDR3 region: CASSYGQGGSYEQYF. In nucleotides, the CDR3 is TGCGCCAGCAGCTACGGACAGGGTGGGAGCTACGAGCAGTACTTC. The V and J genes are TRBV5-1 and TRBJ2-7; 8 bases are a match to TRBD1. The junction had 8 bases not matched to a gene; V was cut back by 3 bases and J by 3 bases. This CDR3 has 15 residues. Germline V gene sequence: CDR1 SGHRS, CDR2 YFSETQ.

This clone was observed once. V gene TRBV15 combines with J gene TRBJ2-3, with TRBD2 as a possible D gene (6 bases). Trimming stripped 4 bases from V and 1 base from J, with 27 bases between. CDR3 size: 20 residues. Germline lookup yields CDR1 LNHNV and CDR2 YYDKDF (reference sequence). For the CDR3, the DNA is TGTGCCACCAGCATCCGAGCCGGGAGAACGGGTAGACTAGGCACAGATACGCAGTATTTT. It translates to CATSIRAGRTGRLGTDTQYF.

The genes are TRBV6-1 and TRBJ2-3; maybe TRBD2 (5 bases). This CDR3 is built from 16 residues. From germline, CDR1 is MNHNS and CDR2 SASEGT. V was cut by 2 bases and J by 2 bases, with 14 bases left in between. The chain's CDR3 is CASSERTSLTTDTQYF. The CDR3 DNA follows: TGTGCCAGCAGTGAAAGGACTTCCCTGACCACAGATACGCAGTATTTT.

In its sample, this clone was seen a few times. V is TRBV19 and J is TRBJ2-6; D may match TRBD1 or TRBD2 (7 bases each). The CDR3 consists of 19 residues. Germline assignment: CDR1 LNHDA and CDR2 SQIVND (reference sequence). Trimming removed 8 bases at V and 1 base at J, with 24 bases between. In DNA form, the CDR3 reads TGTGCCAGTCTCAAGGGGGCTAGCGGACTTTTATCTGGGGCCAACGTCCTGACTTTC. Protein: CASLKGASGLLSGANVLTF.

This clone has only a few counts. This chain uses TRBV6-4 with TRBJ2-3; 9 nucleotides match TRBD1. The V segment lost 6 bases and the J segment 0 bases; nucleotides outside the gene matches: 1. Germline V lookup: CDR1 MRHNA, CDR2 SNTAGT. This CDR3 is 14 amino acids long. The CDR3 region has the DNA TGTGCCAGCAGGGGGACAGGGAGCACAGATACGCAGTATTTT. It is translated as CASRGTGSTDTQYF.

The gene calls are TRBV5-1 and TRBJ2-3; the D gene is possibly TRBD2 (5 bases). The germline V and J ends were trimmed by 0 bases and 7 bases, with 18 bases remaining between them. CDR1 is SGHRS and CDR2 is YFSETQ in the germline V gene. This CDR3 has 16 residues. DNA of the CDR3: TGCGCCAGCAGCTTGGGGCGGGCCACCACAACCAATACGCAGTATTTT. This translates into CASSLGRATTTNTQYF.

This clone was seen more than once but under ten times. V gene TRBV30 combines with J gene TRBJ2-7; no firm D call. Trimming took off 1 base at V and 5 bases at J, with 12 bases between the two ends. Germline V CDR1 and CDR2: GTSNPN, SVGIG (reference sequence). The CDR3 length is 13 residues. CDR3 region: CAWSAPASHEQYF. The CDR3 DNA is TGTGCCTGGAGTGCCCCTGCGAGCCACGAGCAGTACTTC.

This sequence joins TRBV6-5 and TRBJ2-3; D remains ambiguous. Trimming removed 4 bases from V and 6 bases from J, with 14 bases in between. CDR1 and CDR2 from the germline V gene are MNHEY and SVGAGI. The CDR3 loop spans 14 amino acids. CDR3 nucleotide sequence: TGTGCCAGCAGTTCCCCCGGTGGGTGGGATACGCAGTATTTT. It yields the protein CASSSPGGWDTQYF.

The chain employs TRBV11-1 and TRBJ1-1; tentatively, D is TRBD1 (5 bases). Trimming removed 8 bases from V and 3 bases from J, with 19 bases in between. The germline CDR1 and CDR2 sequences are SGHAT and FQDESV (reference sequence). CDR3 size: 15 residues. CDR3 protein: CASQQRVSGYTEAFF. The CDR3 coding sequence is TGTGCCAGCCAACAGCGGGTTTCAGGGTACACTGAAGCTTTCTTT.